The present TCR beta chain was sequenced within a study of T cell responses to AZD1222 COVID-19 vaccine. Points from the study as a whole: Baseline seropositivity occurred in only 5 to 7 AZD1222 recipients.

Notes on this clone: The antigen remains unidentified.

The method was immunoSEQ multiplex PCR; TCRdb's version includes in-frame clones alone and lacks a portion of them. This sample has about 140,000 clones, with about 92% found just once. This CDR3 comprises 14 residues. Per the germline V gene, CDR1 is SNHLY and CDR2 is FYNNEI. Between the trimmed V and J ends, which lost 6 bases and 2 bases, there was a span of 11 bases. The source was peripheral blood, collected on day 0 of AZD1222 vaccination. This clonotype originated in an adult in good health. V is TRBV2 and J is TRBJ1-5; TRBD1 might be the D (6 bases). CDR3 protein: CASRTGIGNQPQHF. CDR3 in DNA: TGTGCCAGCAGAACAGGGATCGGCAATCAGCCCCAGCATTTT.